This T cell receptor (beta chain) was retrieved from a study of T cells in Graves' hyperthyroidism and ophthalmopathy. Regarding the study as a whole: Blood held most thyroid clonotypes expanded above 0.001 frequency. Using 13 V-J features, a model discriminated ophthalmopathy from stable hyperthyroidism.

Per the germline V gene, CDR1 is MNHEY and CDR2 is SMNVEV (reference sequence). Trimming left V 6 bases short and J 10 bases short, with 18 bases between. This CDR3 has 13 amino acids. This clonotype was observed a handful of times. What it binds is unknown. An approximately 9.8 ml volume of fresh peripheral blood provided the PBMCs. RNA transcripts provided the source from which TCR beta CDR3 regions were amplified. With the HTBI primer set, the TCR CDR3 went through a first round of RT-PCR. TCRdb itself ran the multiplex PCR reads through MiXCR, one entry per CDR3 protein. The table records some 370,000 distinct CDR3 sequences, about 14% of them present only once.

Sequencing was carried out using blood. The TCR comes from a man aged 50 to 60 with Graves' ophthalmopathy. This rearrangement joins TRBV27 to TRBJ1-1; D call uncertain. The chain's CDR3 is CASSNRASLAAFF. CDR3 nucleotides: TGTGCCAGCAGCAATCGGGCCTCCCTTGCAGCTTTCTTT.